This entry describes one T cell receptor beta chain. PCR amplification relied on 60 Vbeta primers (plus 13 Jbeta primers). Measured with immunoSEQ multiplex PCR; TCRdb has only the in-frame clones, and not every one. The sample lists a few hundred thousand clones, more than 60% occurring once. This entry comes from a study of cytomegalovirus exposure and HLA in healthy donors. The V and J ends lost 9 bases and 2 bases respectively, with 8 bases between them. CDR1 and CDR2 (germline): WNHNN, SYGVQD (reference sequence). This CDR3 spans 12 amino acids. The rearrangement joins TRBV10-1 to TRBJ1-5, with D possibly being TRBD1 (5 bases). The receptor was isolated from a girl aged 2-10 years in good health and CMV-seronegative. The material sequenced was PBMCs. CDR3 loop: CASSRGNQPQHF. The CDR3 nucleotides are TGCGCCAGTTCCAGGGGCAATCAGCCCCAGCATTTT.